This T cell receptor (beta chain) stems from a study of regulatory dendritic cells for organ transplantation. Study conclusions and caveats: Regulatory dendritic cells appeared to expand memory CD8+ clones less than mature ones. Resting memory CD8+ T cells held the most alloreactive clonotypes. Naive T cells showed high diversity, memory cells less, memory CD8+ least.

Comment on this clone: Its specificity is unknown.

Only in-frame clones appear in the TCRdb table, and some are missing; sequencing was by immunoSEQ multiplex PCR. The sample carries 25,000 to 30,000 clones, around 82% recorded once. V lost 4 bases to trimming and J lost 0 bases, with 10 bases between them. This CDR3 is 15 amino acids long. CDR1 is SGDLS and CDR2 is YYNGEE in the germline V gene. Naive CD45RA+ and memory CD45RO+ CD4+ or CD8+ T cells were FACS-sorted. The V call is TRBV9, the J call TRBJ1-4; the D gene is possibly TRBD1 (6 bases). The sequence derives from a human donor in good health. Sequencing used naive CD8+ T cells from blood. Subset of the sample: CD45RA+ naive T cells. The CDR3: CASSSGQTTNEKLFF. Here the CDR3 DNA reads TGTGCCAGCAGCTCAGGACAGACAACTAATGAAAAACTGTTTTTT. Combining the CDR3 with reference TRBV9 and TRBJ1-4 gives the whole variable domain DSGVTQTPKHLITATGQRVTLRCSPRSGDLSVYWYQQSLDQGLQFLIQYYNGEERAKGNILERFSAQQFPDLHSELNLSSLELGDSALYFCASSSGQTTNEKLFFGSGTQLSVL.